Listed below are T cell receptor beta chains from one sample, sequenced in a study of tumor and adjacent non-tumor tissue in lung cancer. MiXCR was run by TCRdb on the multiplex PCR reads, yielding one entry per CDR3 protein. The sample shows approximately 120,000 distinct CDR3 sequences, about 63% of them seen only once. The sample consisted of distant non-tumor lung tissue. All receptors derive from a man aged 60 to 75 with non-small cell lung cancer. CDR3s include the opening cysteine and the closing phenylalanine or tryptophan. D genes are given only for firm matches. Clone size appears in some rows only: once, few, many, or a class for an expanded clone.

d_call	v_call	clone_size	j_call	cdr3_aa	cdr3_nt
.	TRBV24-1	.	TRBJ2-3	CATSDPHREGTDTQYF	TGTGCCACCAGCGATCCTCACAGGGAAGGCACAGATACGCAGTATTTT
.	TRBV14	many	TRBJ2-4	CASSQDIGGENIQYF	TGTGCCAGCAGCCAAGATATTGGGGGAGAAAACATTCAGTACTTC
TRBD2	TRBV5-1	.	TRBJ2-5	CASSFAGTSGHETQYF	TGCGCCAGCAGTTTCGCCGGGACTAGCGGGCATGAGACCCAGTACTTC
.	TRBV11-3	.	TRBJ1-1	CASSLDVSVTEVFF	TGTGCCAGCAGCTTAGACGTGTCGGTCACTGAAGTTTTCTTT
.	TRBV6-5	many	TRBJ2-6	CASTPSRPGARFSGANVLTF	TGTGCCAGCACTCCCTCACGGCCTGGGGCCAGGTTCTCTGGGGCCAACGTCCTGACTTTC
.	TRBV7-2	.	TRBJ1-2	CASSMDGTNYGYTF	TGTGCCAGCAGCATGGACGGAACTAACTATGGCTACACCTTC
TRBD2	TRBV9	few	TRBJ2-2	CASGIPLAGVNTGELFF	TGTGCCAGCGGCATACCGCTAGCGGGAGTGAACACCGGGGAGCTGTTTTTT
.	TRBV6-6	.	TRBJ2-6	CASSSSGTERRDNVLTF	TGTGCCAGCAGTTCTTCCGGGACGGAGAGAAGGGACAACGTCCTGACTTTC
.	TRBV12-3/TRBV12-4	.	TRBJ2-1	CASSLRQAGYNEQFF	TGTGCCAGCAGTCTTCGACAAGCGGGCTACAATGAGCAGTTCTTC
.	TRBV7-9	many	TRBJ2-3	CASSSSTDTQYF	TGTGCCAGCAGCTCCAGCACAGATACGCAGTATTTT
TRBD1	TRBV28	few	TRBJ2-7	CAGSLLPTGAPSYEQYF	TGTGCCGGCAGTTTACTGCCAACAGGGGCCCCCTCCTACGAGCAGTACTTC
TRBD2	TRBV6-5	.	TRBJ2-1	CASRTLLARGRIEQFF	TGTGCCAGCAGAACCCTACTAGCGAGAGGGCGCATTGAGCAGTTCTTC
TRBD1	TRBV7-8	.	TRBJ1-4	CASNPKGAWEKLFF	TGTGCCAGTAACCCGAAGGGGGCTTGGGAAAAACTGTTTTTT
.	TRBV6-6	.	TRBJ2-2	CAIRHGMITGELFF	TGTGCCATAAGACATGGAATGATCACCGGGGAGCTGTTTTTT
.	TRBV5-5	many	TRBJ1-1	CASSLVSTNTEAFF	TGTGCCAGCAGCTTGGTTTCGACTAACACTGAAGCTTTCTTT
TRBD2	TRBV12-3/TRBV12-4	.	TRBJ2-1	CASRWEGGSTYNEQFF	TGTGCCAGCCGTTGGGAGGGCGGGTCCACCTACAATGAGCAGTTCTTC
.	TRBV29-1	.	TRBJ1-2	CGVPDGEYYGYTF	TGCGGCGTTCCAGACGGGGAGTACTATGGCTACACCTTC
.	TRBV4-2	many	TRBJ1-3	CASSQDWDTISGNTIYF	TGTGCCAGCAGCCAAGATTGGGACACCATCTCTGGAAACACCATATATTTT
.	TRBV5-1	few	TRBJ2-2	CASSLAGNRNTGELFF	TGCGCCAGCAGCTTGGCCGGGAATAGGAACACCGGGGAGCTGTTTTTT